Below are 2 T cell receptor beta chains sequenced from a single sample in a study of shared clonotypes between healthy human individuals. The naive CD8 subset, CD45RO-negative cells positively selected for CCR7, excluded terminally differentiated effector memory CD45RA+ cells. Profiling relied on immunoSEQ multiplex PCR, and the TCRdb table lists in-frame clones only, not all of them. The table records millions of clones, about 95% of them present only once. Sequenced material: naive CD8+ T cells sorted from blood. The receptors were gathered from a young man in good health.

This clone was detected only once. The J gene is TRBJ1-2, the V gene TRBV5-1; no reliable D call. The CDR3 contains 13 residues. V gave up 0 bases and J gave up 4 bases, with 7 bases separating them. In germline, CDR1 is SGHRS, CDR2 YFSETQ. The CDR3 spells CASSLGPIYGYTF. The CDR3 DNA reads TGCGCCAGCAGCTTGGGACCGATCTATGGCTACACCTTC.

A remark on this clone: This same CDR3 is encoded by further DNA sequences in the sample. This chain links TRBV13 with TRBJ1-1; D ambiguous. Germline values: CDR1 PRHDT, CDR2 FYEKMQ (reference sequence). Between the trimmed V and J ends, which lost 4 bases and 0 bases, there was a span of 6 bases. The CDR3 extends over 13 amino acids. The CDR3, as DNA: TGTGCCAGCAGCTCTGGTTTGAACACTGAAGCTTTCTTT. Amino acid sequence: CASSSGLNTEAFF.